The rows below give T cell receptor beta chains drawn from one sample of a study of CD8+ T cells in alopecia areata. Data came from immunoSEQ multiplex PCR; TCRdb stores just in-frame clones and leaves some out. The sample has over 90,000 clones, less than 70% seen once. The sample consisted of CD4+ T cells sorted from blood. The receptor source for this set is a human donor in good health. CDR3s include the opening cysteine and the closing phenylalanine or tryptophan. The D gene is left open where the match is weak. A clone size is listed for some rows: how often the clone was seen (once, few, many), or a class if it is expanded.

abundance	d_gene	j_gene	v_gene	CDR3aa	CDR3nt
-	-	TRBJ2-6	TRBV28	CASRLDSSGANVLTF	TGTGCCAGCAGACTAGACAGCTCTGGGGCCAACGTCCTGACTTTC
few	TRBD2	TRBJ2-1	TRBV19	CASSMGGLAGGYNEQFF	TGTGCCAGTAGTATGGGTGGACTAGCGGGGGGCTACAATGAGCAGTTCTTC
-	TRBD1	TRBJ2-1	TRBV19	CASTEGDREHEQFF	TGTGCCAGTACCGAAGGGGACAGGGAACATGAGCAGTTCTTC
-	-	TRBJ2-3	TRBV25-1	CASSKGRADTQYF	TGTGCCAGCAGCAAGGGGCGGGCAGATACGCAGTATTTT
once	TRBD1	TRBJ1-1	TRBV7-9	CASSPLDRTGAAFF	TGTGCCAGCAGCCCACTGGATAGGACAGGGGCAGCTTTCTTT
-	-	TRBJ2-1	TRBV28	CASSRLQGWNEQFF	TGTGCCAGCAGTCGACTACAGGGATGGAATGAGCAGTTCTTC
-	-	TRBJ1-2	TRBV30	CAWSEGAGRYGYTF	TGTGCCTGGAGTGAGGGAGCAGGACGGTATGGCTACACCTTC
-	-	TRBJ1-1	TRBV30	CAWSRTRGTEAFF	TGTGCCTGGAGTAGGACCAGGGGAACGGAAGCTTTCTTT
-	-	TRBJ2-5	TRBV7-8	CASSVGDLGQETQYF	TGTGCCAGCAGCGTCGGGGACTTGGGGCAAGAGACCCAGTACTTC
-	TRBD2	TRBJ2-3	TRBV5-1	CASSLMASGGAWDTQYF	TGCGCCAGCAGCTTGATGGCTAGCGGGGGGGCCTGGGATACGCAGTATTTT
-	-	TRBJ1-1	TRBV14	CASSQEVTGWDTEAFF	TGTGCCAGCAGCCAAGAAGTCACAGGGTGGGACACTGAAGCTTTCTTT
-	-	TRBJ1-1	TRBV5-6	CASTAVDRQNTEAFF	TGTGCCAGCACAGCTGTAGACAGGCAGAACACTGAAGCTTTCTTT
once	-	TRBJ2-1	TRBV6-5	CASAEQILGNNEQFF	TGTGCCAGCGCGGAACAGATTTTGGGGAACAATGAGCAGTTCTTC
-	-	TRBJ2-1	TRBV10-3	CAISDRADYNEQFF	TGTGCCATCAGTGACAGGGCCGATTACAATGAGCAGTTCTTC
few	-	TRBJ2-3	TRBV25-1	CASSEYGPGDTQYF	TGTGCCAGCAGTGAATACGGTCCGGGAGATACGCAGTATTTT
few	-	TRBJ1-5	TRBV30	CAWSVRGGALRNQPQHF	TGTGCCTGGAGTGTACGGGGCGGGGCTCTTCGCAATCAGCCCCAGCATTTT
-	-	TRBJ2-2	TRBV10-3	CAINGAKQTNTGELFF	TGTGCCATCAATGGGGCGAAGCAAACGAACACCGGGGAGCTGTTTTTT
-	TRBD2	TRBJ2-2	TRBV4-2	CASSRSSVAGTNTGELFF	TGTGCCAGCAGCCGATCCTCAGTAGCGGGGACGAACACCGGGGAGCTGTTTTTT
-	-	TRBJ1-2	TRBV4-1	CASSQVFRSSTNYGYTF	TGCGCCAGCAGCCAAGTCTTTCGGAGTTCGACAAACTATGGCTACACCTTC
-	-	TRBJ1-5	TRBV7-2	CASSLNSNQPQHF	TGTGCCAGCAGCTTAAATAGCAATCAGCCCCAGCATTTT
-	-	TRBJ2-4	TRBV28	CASSSGFGIQYF	TGTGCCAGCAGCTCGGGGTTTGGCATTCAGTACTTC
once	-	TRBJ2-7	TRBV7-2	CASSLGGRSSYEQYF	TGTGCCAGCAGCTTAGGCGGACGGAGCTCCTACGAGCAGTACTTC
few	-	TRBJ2-6	TRBV11-1	CASSLGNVLTF	TGTGCCAGCAGCTTGGGAAACGTCCTGACTTTC
few	-	TRBJ2-1	TRBV5-8	CASSLGLGAYNEQFF	TGTGCCAGCAGCTTGGGACTAGGGGCCTACAATGAGCAGTTCTTC
few	-	TRBJ2-2	TRBV29-1	CSARPGRETGELFF	TGCAGCGCTCGCCCGGGCAGGGAAACCGGGGAGCTGTTTTTT
few	-	TRBJ2-5	TRBV29-1	CSLTGTPYQETQYF	TGCAGCTTAACCGGGACCCCGTACCAAGAGACCCAGTACTTC